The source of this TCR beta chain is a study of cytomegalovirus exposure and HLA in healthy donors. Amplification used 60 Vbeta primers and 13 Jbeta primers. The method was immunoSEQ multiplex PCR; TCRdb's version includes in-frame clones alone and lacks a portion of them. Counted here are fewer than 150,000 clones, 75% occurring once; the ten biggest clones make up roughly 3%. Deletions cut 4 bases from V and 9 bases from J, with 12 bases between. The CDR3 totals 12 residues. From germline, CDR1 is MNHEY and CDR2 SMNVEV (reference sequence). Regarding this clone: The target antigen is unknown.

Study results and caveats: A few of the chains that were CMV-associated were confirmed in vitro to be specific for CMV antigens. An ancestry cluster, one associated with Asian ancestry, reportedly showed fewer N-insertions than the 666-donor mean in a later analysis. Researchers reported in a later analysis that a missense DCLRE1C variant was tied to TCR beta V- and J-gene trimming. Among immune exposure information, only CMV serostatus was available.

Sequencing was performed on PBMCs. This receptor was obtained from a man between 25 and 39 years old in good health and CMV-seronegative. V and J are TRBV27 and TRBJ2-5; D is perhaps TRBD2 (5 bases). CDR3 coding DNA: TGTGCCAGCAGTTCGGACTTATCTGCCCAGTACTTC. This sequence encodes CASSSDLSAQYF.